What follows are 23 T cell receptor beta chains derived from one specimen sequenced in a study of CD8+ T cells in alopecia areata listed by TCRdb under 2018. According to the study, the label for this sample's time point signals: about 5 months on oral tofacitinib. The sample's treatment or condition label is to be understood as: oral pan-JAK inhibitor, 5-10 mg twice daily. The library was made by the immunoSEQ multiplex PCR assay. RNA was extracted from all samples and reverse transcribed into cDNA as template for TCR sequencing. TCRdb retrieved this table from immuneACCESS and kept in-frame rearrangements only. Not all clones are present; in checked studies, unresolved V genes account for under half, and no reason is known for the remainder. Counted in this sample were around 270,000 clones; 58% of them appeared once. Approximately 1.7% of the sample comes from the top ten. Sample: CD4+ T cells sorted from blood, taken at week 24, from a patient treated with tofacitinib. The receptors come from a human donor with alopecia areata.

The CDR3 nucleotides read TGTGCCTGGAGACAGGGGGACAATCAGCCCCAGCATTTT. It specifies CAWRQGDNQPQHF. The genes are TRBV30 and TRBJ1-5; 8 nucleotides agree with TRBD1. CDR1 and CDR2 from the germline V gene are GTSNPN and SVGIG (reference sequence). V lost 3 bases and J lost 3; bases outside the gene matches: 1. The CDR3 runs 13 residues.

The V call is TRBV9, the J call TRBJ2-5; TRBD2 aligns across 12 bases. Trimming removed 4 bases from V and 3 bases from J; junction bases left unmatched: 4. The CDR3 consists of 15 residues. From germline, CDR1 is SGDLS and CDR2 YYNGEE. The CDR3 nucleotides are TGTGCCAGCAGCCCTAGCGGGGGGGAAGAAGAGACCCAGTACTTC. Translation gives CASSPSGGEEETQYF.

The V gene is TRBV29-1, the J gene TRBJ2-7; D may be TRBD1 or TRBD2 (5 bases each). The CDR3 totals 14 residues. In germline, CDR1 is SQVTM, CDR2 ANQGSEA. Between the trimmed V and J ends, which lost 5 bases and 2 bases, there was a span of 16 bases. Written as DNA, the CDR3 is TGCAGCGTTTCCCCGAGGGTGGGGCCCTACGAGCAGTACTTC. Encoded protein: CSVSPRVGPYEQYF.

The CDR3 is CASRDTRFGYTF. For the CDR3, the DNA is TGTGCCAGCAGGGACACGCGGTTTGGCTACACCTTC. This chain uses TRBV28 with TRBJ1-2, with a weak D call TRBD1 (5 bases). V was shortened by 6 bases and J by 7 bases, with 12 bases between the two germline ends. Per the germline V gene, CDR1 is MDHEN and CDR2 is SYDVKM. The CDR3 runs 12 residues.

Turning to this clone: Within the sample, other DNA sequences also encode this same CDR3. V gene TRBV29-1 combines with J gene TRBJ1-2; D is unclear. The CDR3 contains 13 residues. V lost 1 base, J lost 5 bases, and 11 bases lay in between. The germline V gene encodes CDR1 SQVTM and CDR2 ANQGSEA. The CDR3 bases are TGCAGCGTTGAAGTTGGTGTAGGGTATGGCTACACCTTC. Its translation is CSVEVGVGYGYTF. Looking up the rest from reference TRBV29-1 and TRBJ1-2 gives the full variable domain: SAVISQKPSRDICQRGTSLTIQCQVDSQVTMMFWYRQQPGQSLTLIATANQGSEATYESGFVIDKFPISRPNLTFSTLTVSNMSPEDSSIYLCSVEVGVGYGYTFGSGTRLTVV.

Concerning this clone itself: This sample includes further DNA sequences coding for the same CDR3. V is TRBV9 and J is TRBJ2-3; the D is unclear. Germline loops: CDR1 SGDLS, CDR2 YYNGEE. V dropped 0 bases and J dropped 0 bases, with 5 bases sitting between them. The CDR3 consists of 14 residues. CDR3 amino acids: CASSVASSTDTQYF. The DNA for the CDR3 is TGTGCCAGCAGCGTAGCTAGTAGCACAGATACGCAGTATTTT.

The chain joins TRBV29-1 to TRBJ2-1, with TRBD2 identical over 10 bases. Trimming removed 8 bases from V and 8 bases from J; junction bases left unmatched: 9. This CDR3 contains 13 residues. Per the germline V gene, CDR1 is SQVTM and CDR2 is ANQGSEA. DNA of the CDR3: TGCAGCTATAGCGGGGGGTTTTCGGATGAGCAGTTCTTC. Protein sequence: CSYSGGFSDEQFF.

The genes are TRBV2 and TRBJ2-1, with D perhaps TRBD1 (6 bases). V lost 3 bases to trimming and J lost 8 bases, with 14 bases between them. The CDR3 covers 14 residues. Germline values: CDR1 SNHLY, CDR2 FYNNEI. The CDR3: CASSDQTGNHEQFF. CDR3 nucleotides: TGTGCCAGCAGTGACCAAACAGGGAACCATGAGCAGTTCTTC.

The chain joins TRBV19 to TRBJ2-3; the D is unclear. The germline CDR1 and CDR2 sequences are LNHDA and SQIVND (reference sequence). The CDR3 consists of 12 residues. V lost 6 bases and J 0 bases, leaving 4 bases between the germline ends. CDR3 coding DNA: TGTGCCAGTAGCTTTAGCACAGATACGCAGTATTTT. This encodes CASSFSTDTQYF.

The CDR3 nucleotides read TGTGCCAGCAGCCATGGACTAGCGGGGGGATATTTCTACGAGCAGTACTTC. This sequence encodes CASSHGLAGGYFYEQYF. This chain joins TRBV7-2 and TRBJ2-7; 14 bases agree with TRBD2. The V gene end was trimmed by 5 bases and the J gene end by 3 bases; junction bases not matched to a gene: 9. Per the germline V gene, CDR1 is SGHTA and CDR2 is FQGNSA. The CDR3 runs 17 residues. The full variable domain, rest sourced from reference TRBV7-2 and TRBJ2-7, is GAGVSQSPSNKVTEKGKDVELRCDPISGHTALYWYRQSLGQGLEFLIYFQGNSAPDKSGLPSDRFSAERTGGSVSTLTIQRTQQEDSAVYLCASSHGLAGGYFYEQYFGPGTRLTVT.

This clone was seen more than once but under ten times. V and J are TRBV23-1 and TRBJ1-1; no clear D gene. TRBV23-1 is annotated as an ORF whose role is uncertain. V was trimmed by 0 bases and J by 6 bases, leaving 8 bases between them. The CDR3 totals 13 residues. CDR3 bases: TGCGCCAGCAGTCAATCGAATTGTTCTGAAGCTTTCTTT. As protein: CASSQSNCSEAFF.

The CDR3 DNA sequence: TGTGCCAGCATTTCCGAGACTGAAGCTTTCTTT. Translation gives CASISETEAFF. V usage is TRBV28 and J usage is TRBJ1-1; D is undetermined. The germline V gene encodes CDR1 MDHEN and CDR2 SYDVKM. Trimming shortened V by 7 bases and J by 5 bases, and 8 bases separated the two germline ends. The CDR3 is 11 amino acids.

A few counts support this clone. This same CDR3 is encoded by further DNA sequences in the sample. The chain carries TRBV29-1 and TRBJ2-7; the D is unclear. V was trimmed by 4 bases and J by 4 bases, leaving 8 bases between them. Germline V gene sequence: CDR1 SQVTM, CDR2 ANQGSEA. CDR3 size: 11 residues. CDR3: CSVVTAYEQYF. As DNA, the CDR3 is TGCAGCGTTGTTACAGCATACGAGCAGTACTTC.

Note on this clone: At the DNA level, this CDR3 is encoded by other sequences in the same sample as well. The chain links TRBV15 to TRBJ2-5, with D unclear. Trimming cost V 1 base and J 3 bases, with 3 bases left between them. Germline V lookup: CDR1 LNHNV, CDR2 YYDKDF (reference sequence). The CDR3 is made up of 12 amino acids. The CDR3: CATSRGEETQYF. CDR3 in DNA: TGTGCCACCAGCAGAGGGGAAGAGACCCAGTACTTC.

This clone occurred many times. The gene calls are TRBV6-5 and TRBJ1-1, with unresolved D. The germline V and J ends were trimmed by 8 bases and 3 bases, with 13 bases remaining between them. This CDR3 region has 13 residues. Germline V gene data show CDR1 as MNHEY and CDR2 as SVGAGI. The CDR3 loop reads CASGRSGDTEAFF. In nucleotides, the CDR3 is TGTGCCAGCGGACGCTCGGGTGACACTGAAGCTTTCTTT.

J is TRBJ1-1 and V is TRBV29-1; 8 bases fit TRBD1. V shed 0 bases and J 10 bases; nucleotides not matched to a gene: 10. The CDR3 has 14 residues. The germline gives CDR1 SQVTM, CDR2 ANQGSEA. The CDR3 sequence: CSVEEAGQGVAAFF. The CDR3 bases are TGCAGCGTTGAAGAAGCCGGACAGGGCGTTGCAGCTTTCTTT.

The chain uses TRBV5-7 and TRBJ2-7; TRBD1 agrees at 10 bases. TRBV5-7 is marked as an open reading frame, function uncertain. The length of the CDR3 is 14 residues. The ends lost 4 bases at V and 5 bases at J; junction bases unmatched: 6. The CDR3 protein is CASSHSTGGHEQYF. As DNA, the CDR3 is TGTGCCAGCAGCCATTCGACAGGGGGCCACGAGCAGTACTTC.

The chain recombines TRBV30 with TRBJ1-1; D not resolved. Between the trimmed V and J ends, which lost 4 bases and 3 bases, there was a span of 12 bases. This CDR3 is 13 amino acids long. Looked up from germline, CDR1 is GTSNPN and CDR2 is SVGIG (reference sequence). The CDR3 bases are TGTGCCTGGAAGTGGGCTCACTACACTGAAGCTTTCTTT. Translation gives CAWKWAHYTEAFF.

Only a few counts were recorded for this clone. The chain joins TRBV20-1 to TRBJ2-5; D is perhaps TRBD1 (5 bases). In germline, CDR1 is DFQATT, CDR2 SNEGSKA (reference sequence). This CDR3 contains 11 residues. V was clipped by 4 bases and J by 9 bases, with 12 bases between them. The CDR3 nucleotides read TGCAGTGCTATAGGGGATGGGGCCCAGTACTTC. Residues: CSAIGDGAQYF.

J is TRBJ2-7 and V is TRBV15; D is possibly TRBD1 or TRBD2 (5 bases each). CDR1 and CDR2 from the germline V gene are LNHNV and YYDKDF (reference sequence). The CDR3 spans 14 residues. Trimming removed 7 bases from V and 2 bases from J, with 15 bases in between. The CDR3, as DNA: TGTGCCACCACACTAGGTGGGGGAACCTACGAGCAGTACTTC. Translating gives CATTLGGGTYEQYF. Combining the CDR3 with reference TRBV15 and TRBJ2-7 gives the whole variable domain DAMVIQNPRYQVTQFGKPVTLSCSQTLNHNVMYWYQQKSSQAPKLLFHYYDKDFNNEADTPDNFQSRRPNTSFCFLDIRSPGLGDTAMYLCATTLGGGTYEQYFGPGTRLTVT.

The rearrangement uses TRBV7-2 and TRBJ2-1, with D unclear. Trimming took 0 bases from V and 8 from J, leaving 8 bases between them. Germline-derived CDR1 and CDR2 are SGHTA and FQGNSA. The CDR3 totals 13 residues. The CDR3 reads CASSLAIRDEQFF. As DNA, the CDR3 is TGTGCCAGCAGCTTAGCAATTCGGGATGAGCAGTTCTTC.

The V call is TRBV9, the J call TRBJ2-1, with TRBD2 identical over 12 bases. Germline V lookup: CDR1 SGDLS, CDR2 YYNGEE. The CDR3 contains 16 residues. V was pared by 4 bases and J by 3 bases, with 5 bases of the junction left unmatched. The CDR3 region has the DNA TGTGCCAGCAGCCCGACTAGCGGGGGCCTCTACAATGAGCAGTTCTTC. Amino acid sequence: CASSPTSGGLYNEQFF.

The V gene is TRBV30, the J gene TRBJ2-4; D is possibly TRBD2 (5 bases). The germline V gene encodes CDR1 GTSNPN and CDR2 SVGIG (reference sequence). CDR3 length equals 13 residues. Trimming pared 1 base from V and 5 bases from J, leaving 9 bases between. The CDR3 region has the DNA TGTGCCTGGAGTGCTAGCTACGAAAACATTCAGTACTTC. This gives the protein CAWSASYENIQYF.